This TCR beta chain derives from a study of neurological immune-mediated disorders. General study points: Neither clinical nor MRI features showed any association with the multiple sclerosis repertoire cluster, and the authors stated that larger cohorts are needed.

The cDNA was synthesized by means of template-switch 5'RACE, which was carried out with 10-nucleotide random UMIs. TCRdb recomputed calls from the 5' RACE reads with MiXCR, one row per CDR3 protein. The data hold about 62,000 distinct CDR3 sequences, with 3.5% to 4.5% observed a single time. The CDR3 is 15 residues long. Trimming pared 4 bases from V and 5 bases from J, leaving 16 bases between. Germline lookup yields CDR1 KGHDR and CDR2 SFDVKD. This clonotype was seen many times. What it binds is unknown. Sequencing was performed on PBMCs. The receptor comes from a woman aged 45-59 years with multiple sclerosis. The V and J genes are TRBV24-1 and TRBJ2-5, with D possibly called TRBD1 or TRBD2 (5 bases each). The CDR3 is CATSDLGPRGETQYF. CDR3 nucleotides: TGTGCCACCAGTGACCTGGGACCCCGCGGGGAGACCCAGTACTTC.